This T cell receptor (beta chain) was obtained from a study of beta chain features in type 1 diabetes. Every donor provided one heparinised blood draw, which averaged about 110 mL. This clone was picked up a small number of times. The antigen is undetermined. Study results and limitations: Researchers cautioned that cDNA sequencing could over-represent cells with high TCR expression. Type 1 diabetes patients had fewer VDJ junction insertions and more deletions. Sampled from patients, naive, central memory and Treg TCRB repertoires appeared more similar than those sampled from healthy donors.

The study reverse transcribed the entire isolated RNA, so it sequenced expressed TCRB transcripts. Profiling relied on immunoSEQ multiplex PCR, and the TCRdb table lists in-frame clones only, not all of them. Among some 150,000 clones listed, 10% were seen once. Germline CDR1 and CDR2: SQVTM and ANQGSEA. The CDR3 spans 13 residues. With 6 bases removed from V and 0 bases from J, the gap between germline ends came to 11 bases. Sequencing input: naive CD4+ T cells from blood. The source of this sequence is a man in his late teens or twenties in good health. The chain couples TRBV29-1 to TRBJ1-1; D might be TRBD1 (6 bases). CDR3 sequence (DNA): TGCAGCGTGGAACAGGGAATGAACACTGAAGCTTTCTTT. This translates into CSVEQGMNTEAFF. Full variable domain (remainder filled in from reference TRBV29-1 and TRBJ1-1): SAVISQKPSRDICQRGTSLTIQCQVDSQVTMMFWYRQQPGQSLTLIATANQGSEATYESGFVIDKFPISRPNLTFSTLTVSNMSPEDSSIYLCSVEQGMNTEAFFGQGTRLTVV.